These 26 T cell receptor beta chains were sequenced from one sample in a study of graft-versus-host responses after intestinal transplantation. Method: immunoSEQ multiplex PCR; TCRdb's copy keeps in-frame clones and lacks some. The sample carries some 15,000 clones, 80% to 95% recorded once. Sequences were derived from PBMCs, sampled around 1,000 days after intestinal transplantation. These receptors all come from a human patient who received an intestinal transplant, so some T cells may come from the graft donor.

This sequence joins TRBV6-4 and TRBJ2-3, with D possibly matching TRBD2 (7 bases). Germline V gives CDR1 MRHNA, CDR2 SNTAGT. The V gene lost 0 bases and the J gene lost 6 bases, with 13 bases spanning the gap. This CDR3 spans 15 amino acids. The CDR3 region has the DNA TGTGCCAGCAGTGACTCGACGAGGGGGGGGGATACGCAGTATTTT. This encodes CASSDSTRGGDTQYF.

This clone has just a few counts. The V call is TRBV10-3, the J call TRBJ1-6; tentative D call: TRBD1 (5 bases). Germline values: CDR1 ENHRY, CDR2 SYGVKD. This CDR3 has 14 residues. Trimming took 5 bases from V and 7 from J, leaving 12 bases between them. In DNA, the CDR3 is TGTGCCATCAGTCTGGGGCCGGGGAATTCACCCCTCCACTTT. Its protein product is CAISLGPGNSPLHF.

The chain recombines TRBV10-2 with TRBJ1-4; tentatively, D is TRBD1 (6 bases). Trimming took 0 bases from V and 8 from J, leaving 16 bases between them. This CDR3 comprises 16 residues. From germline, CDR1 is WSHSY and CDR2 SAAADI. Written as DNA, the CDR3 is TGCGCCAGCAGTGAGTCGAGGCAGGGGTGGGAGGAAAAACTGTTTTTT. Its protein is CASSESRQGWEEKLFF.

The rearrangement links TRBV7-2 to TRBJ2-1, with D possibly being TRBD2 (7 bases). There are 15 residues in the CDR3. Germline V CDR1 and CDR2: SGHTA, FQGNSA. V lost 3 bases, J lost 5 bases, and 14 bases lay in between. The CDR3 sequence is CASSLVGGPDNEQFF. The CDR3 DNA reads as TGTGCCAGCAGCTTGGTCGGGGGGCCTGACAATGAGCAGTTCTTC.

The gene calls are TRBV19 and TRBJ2-2; no clear D gene. CDR3 length: 16 amino acids. Per germline, CDR1 LNHDA and CDR2 SQIVND (reference sequence). Deletions cut 3 bases from V and 7 bases from J, with 18 bases between. CDR3 nucleotide sequence: TGTGCCAGTAGTATCCGCTCCGGAACACGAGGCGGGGAGCTGTTTTTT. Encoded protein: CASSIRSGTRGGELFF.

V gene TRBV9 combines with J gene TRBJ2-4; D is possibly TRBD1 (5 bases). CDR1 and CDR2 (germline): SGDLS, YYNGEE. Trimming took 3 bases from V and 5 from J, leaving 9 bases between them. There are 13 residues in the CDR3. This CDR3 reads CASSAKTENIQYF. In nucleotides, the CDR3 is TGTGCCAGCAGCGCCAAGACAGAAAACATTCAGTACTTC.

The V and J genes are TRBV4-1 and TRBJ2-5, with TRBD1 matching 7 bases. The CDR3 has 18 amino acids. V shed 4 bases, J shed 0 bases, and the junction held 14 bases outside the gene matches. The V gene's germline CDR1 is MGHRA and CDR2 YSYEKL. The CDR3 loop reads CASSLATYRGHHQETQYF. In DNA, the CDR3 is TGCGCCAGCAGCCTTGCAACATACAGGGGACACCACCAAGAGACCCAGTACTTC.

This chain links TRBV6-5 with TRBJ1-3; no clear D gene. V was shortened by 2 bases and J by 0 bases, with 11 bases between the two germline ends. Germline V gene data show CDR1 as MNHEY and CDR2 as SVGAGI. The CDR3 consists of 16 residues. The CDR3 region has the DNA TGTGCCAGCAGTTACGGGGTTCCACTCTCTGGAAACACCATATATTTT. Protein product: CASSYGVPLSGNTIYF.

The chain links TRBV7-3 to TRBJ1-6; D not resolved. CDR3 size: 15 residues. Germline CDR1 is SGHTA and CDR2 is FQGTGA. Trimming removed 0 bases from V and 1 base from J, with 4 bases in between. As DNA, the CDR3 is TGTGCCAGCAGCTTAACGAGGTCCTATAATTCACCCCTCCACTTT. Its protein product is CASSLTRSYNSPLHF.

The V call is TRBV15, the J call TRBJ1-3, with unresolved D. CDR3 size: 17 residues. Trimming pared 1 base from V and 4 bases from J, leaving 17 bases between. Germline V gene sequence: CDR1 LNHNV, CDR2 YYDKDF (reference sequence). The CDR3 coding sequence is TGTGCCACCAGCAGAGGGGGAGATCTTCGGCCCGGAAACACCATATATTTT. Translation: CATSRGGDLRPGNTIYF. Using reference TRBV15 and TRBJ1-3 for the parts outside the CDR3, the full variable domain is DAMVIQNPRYQVTQFGKPVTLSCSQTLNHNVMYWYQQKSSQAPKLLFHYYDKDFNNEADTPDNFQSRRPNTSFCFLDIRSPGLGDTAMYLCATSRGGDLRPGNTIYFGEGSWLTVV.

The genes are TRBV14 and TRBJ1-2; the D is unclear. Between the trimmed V and J ends, which lost 1 base and 3 bases, there was a span of 9 bases. The CDR3 spans 14 residues. Looked up from germline, CDR1 is SGHDN and CDR2 is FVKESK. The CDR3 DNA reads TGTGCCAGCAGCCAAGGGAGGTACGACTATGGCTACACCTTC. It yields the protein CASSQGRYDYGYTF. Full variable domain (missing parts from reference TRBV14 and TRBJ1-2): EAGVTQFPSHSVIEKGQTVTLRCDPISGHDNLYWYRRVMGKEIKFLLHFVKESKQDESGMPNNRFLAERTGGTYSTLKVQPAELEDSGVYFCASSQGRYDYGYTFGSGTRLTVV.

V usage is TRBV6-5 and J usage is TRBJ2-5; 8 nucleotides align to TRBD1. Germline CDR1 and CDR2: MNHEY and SVGAGI. The CDR3 length is 16 residues. Trimming at V came to 4 bases and at J to 5 bases, leaving 12 bases not matched to a gene. The CDR3 DNA is TGTGCCAGCAGTTTGCGGCAGGGGGCTTCTTGGGAGACCCAGTACTTC. Residues: CASSLRQGASWETQYF.

The CDR3 is CASSPHSGTEQYF. As DNA, the CDR3 is TGTGCCAGCAGCCCCCACTCGGGGACCGAGCAGTACTTC. The V call is TRBV7-2, the J call TRBJ2-7, with D perhaps matching TRBD1 or TRBD2 (5 bases each). Between the trimmed V and J ends, which lost 5 bases and 6 bases, there was a span of 14 bases. Germline CDR1 SGHTA, CDR2 FQGNSA. The CDR3 runs 13 residues. Drawing the rest from reference TRBV7-2 and TRBJ2-7, the complete variable domain is GAGVSQSPSNKVTEKGKDVELRCDPISGHTALYWYRQSLGQGLEFLIYFQGNSAPDKSGLPSDRFSAERTGGSVSTLTIQRTQQEDSAVYLCASSPHSGTEQYFGPGTRLTVT.

The gene calls are TRBV6-6 and TRBJ2-2, with 10 nucleotides matching TRBD2. J lost 0 bases, V lost 6 bases, and 4 bases had no gene match. This CDR3 has 16 residues. Germline assignment: CDR1 MNHNY and CDR2 SVGAGI (reference sequence). The CDR3 DNA sequence: TGTGCCAGCAGGGTTACTAGCGGGGCGAACACCGGGGAGCTGTTTTTT. Protein: CASRVTSGANTGELFF.

The rearrangement joins TRBV11-2 to TRBJ1-1; D unresolved. Trimming cost V 2 bases and J 5 bases, with 15 bases left between them. Per the germline V gene, CDR1 is SGHAT and CDR2 is FQNNGV. The CDR3 length is 15 residues. The CDR3 spells CASSLNPGPLTEAFF. The CDR3 DNA reads TGTGCCAGCAGCTTAAATCCAGGACCCTTGACTGAAGCTTTCTTT. Full variable domain (missing parts from reference TRBV11-2 and TRBJ1-1): EAGVAQSPRYKIIEKRQSVAFWCNPISGHATLYWYQQILGQGPKLLIQFQNNGVVDDSQLPKDRFSAERLKGVDSTLKIQPAKLEDSAVYLCASSLNPGPLTEAFFGQGTRLTVV.

The chain employs TRBV11-3 and TRBJ2-3; 10 bases are a match to TRBD2. Trimming took 1 base from V and 1 from J; bases not matched to a gene: 5. Germline V gives CDR1 SGHNT, CDR2 YENEEA. The CDR3 is 17 residues long. The CDR3 reads CASSLGDTSGGTDTQYF. CDR3 nucleotides: TGTGCCAGCAGCTTAGGGGACACTAGCGGGGGCACAGATACGCAGTATTTT.

The gene calls are TRBV5-6 and TRBJ1-5, with 8 bases that match TRBD1. With V trimmed by 2 bases and J by 2 bases, 9 bases remained unmatched. The CDR3 has 17 residues. Germline CDR1 SGHDT, CDR2 YYEEEE. The CDR3 is CASSFGTGGLGNQPQHF. The CDR3 nucleotides read TGTGCCAGCAGCTTCGGGACAGGTGGTTTGGGCAATCAGCCCCAGCATTTT.

This sequence joins TRBV11-3 and TRBJ2-2, with 8 bases fitting TRBD1. Germline V lookup: CDR1 SGHNT, CDR2 YENEEA. The V and J ends lost 6 bases and 6 bases, in that order; junction bases with no gene match: 3. The CDR3 is 13 residues long. The CDR3 bases are TGTGCCAGCAGGGAGACAGGGGCCGGGGAGCTGTTTTTT. Amino acid sequence: CASRETGAGELFF.

The chain uses TRBV2 and TRBJ1-5; 8 positions match TRBD1. This CDR3 is built from 18 residues. Germline V gene lookup returns CDR1 SNHLY and CDR2 FYNNEI. The V segment lost 5 bases and the J segment 7 bases; nucleotides outside the gene matches: 19. The CDR3: CASSIQSFRGRLDQPQHF. The CDR3 DNA is TGTGCCAGCAGTATCCAATCCTTCAGGGGGCGCTTGGACCAGCCCCAGCATTTT.

The J gene is TRBJ1-3, the V gene TRBV6-5; D is undetermined. V was shortened by 2 bases and J by 0 bases, with 5 bases between the two germline ends. From germline, CDR1 is MNHEY and CDR2 SVGAGI. The CDR3 consists of 14 residues. CDR3 DNA sequence: TGTGCCAGCAGTTACGGAGGCTCTGGAAACACCATATATTTT. It yields the protein CASSYGGSGNTIYF.

J is TRBJ1-2 and V is TRBV11-2, with a possible D match to TRBD1 (5 bases). There are 12 residues in the CDR3. V was clipped by 10 bases and J by 6 bases, with 15 bases between them. Germline V CDR1 and CDR2: SGHAT, FQNNGV. DNA of the CDR3: TGTGCCACCAAATGGGGGTACCATGGCTACACCTTC. This translates into CATKWGYHGYTF.

The rearrangement uses TRBV13 and TRBJ1-2; D unclear. V was cut by 5 bases and J by 5 bases, with 15 bases left in between. CDR3 length: 14 residues. Germline V gives CDR1 PRHDT, CDR2 FYEKMQ (reference sequence). The chain's CDR3 is CASSPPRRVYGYTF. The DNA for the CDR3 is TGTGCCAGCAGCCCCCCACGAAGGGTGTATGGCTACACCTTC.

V is TRBV7-8 and J is TRBJ2-7; D is possibly TRBD2 (5 bases). CDR3 length: 15 residues. The germline gives CDR1 SGHVS, CDR2 FQNEAQ. Trimming took off 2 bases at V and 7 bases at J, with 18 bases between the two ends. The CDR3 here is CASSLKASPPGEQYF. CDR3 in DNA: TGTGCCAGCAGCTTAAAGGCTAGCCCGCCGGGGGAGCAGTACTTC.

This clone was seen more than once but under ten times. CDR3 protein: CASSAEGTVNEAFF. CDR3 DNA sequence: TGTGCCAGCAGTGCAGAAGGGACGGTTAATGAAGCTTTCTTT. The chain links TRBV2 to TRBJ1-1; possibly TRBD1 for D (5 bases). V lost 4 bases and J lost 7, with 16 bases in between. Germline-derived CDR1 and CDR2 are SNHLY and FYNNEI. The CDR3 has 14 residues.

This rearrangement joins TRBV4-1 to TRBJ2-2; possibly TRBD2 for D (5 bases). The CDR3 runs 16 residues. The germline gives CDR1 MGHRA, CDR2 YSYEKL. The V end was cut by 0 bases, the J end by 6 bases, with 14 bases between. CDR3 DNA: TGCGCCAGCAGCCAAGATGCTAGCCGGGCGGCCGGGGAGCTGTTTTTT. Its protein product is CASSQDASRAAGELFF.

The rearrangement links TRBV6-6 to TRBJ2-7; possible D gene TRBD1, 5 bases. Trimming removed 5 bases from V and 4 bases from J, with 12 bases in between. Per germline, CDR1 MNHNY and CDR2 SVGAGI (reference sequence). The CDR3 is 13 residues long. CDR3 bases: TGTGCCAGCAGTCCAGGGTCCATATACGAGCAGTACTTC. Protein sequence: CASSPGSIYEQYF.